This entry lists 24 T cell receptor beta chains sequenced from one sample in a study of blood T cell repertoires in COVID-19 (TCRdb year 2020). Receptor amplification or capture employed the immunoSEQ multiplex PCR assay. TCRdb stores this immuneACCESS table with in-frame sequences only. Part of the clones is absent; in the studies checked, under half of the shortfall reflects unresolved V genes, and no reason is known for the rest. Recorded for this sample are approximately 350,000 clones; approximately 82% of them occurred a single time. Clones ranked in the top ten supply 2.5% to 3.5% of the sample. The sample taken for sequencing was peripheral blood. The receptors here all came from a man aged 25-40 years with active or convalescent COVID-19.

The rearrangement links TRBV5-8 to TRBJ2-1, with D perhaps matching TRBD2 (6 bases). The length of the CDR3 is 16 residues. V was cut by 0 bases and J by 4 bases, with 14 bases left in between. Per the germline V gene, CDR1 is SGHTS and CDR2 is YDEGEE. This CDR3 reads CASSLARAGWYNEQFF. Here the CDR3 DNA reads TGTGCCAGCAGCTTGGCAAGGGCGGGGTGGTACAATGAGCAGTTCTTC.

This chain connects TRBV9 to TRBJ2-5, with 7 bases aligning to TRBD2. The CDR3 runs 15 residues. V shed 2 bases, J shed 1 base, and the junction held 5 bases outside the gene matches. Per germline, CDR1 SGDLS and CDR2 YYNGEE. The CDR3 DNA sequence: TGTGCCAGCAGCGTCACCGGGACTACCCAAGAGACCCAGTACTTC. This codes for CASSVTGTTQETQYF.

The rearrangement joins TRBV19 to TRBJ1-1, with 11 positions matching TRBD1. CDR3 length: 15 amino acids. Per the germline V gene, CDR1 is LNHDA and CDR2 is SQIVND (reference sequence). With V trimmed by 5 bases and J by 4 bases, 6 bases remained unmatched. The CDR3 loop is CASSLSGTGGTEAFF. DNA of the CDR3: TGTGCCAGTAGTCTTTCCGGGACAGGGGGCACTGAAGCTTTCTTT.

The rearrangement joins TRBV11-2 to TRBJ2-3, with 8 bases lining up with TRBD1. From germline, CDR1 is SGHAT and CDR2 FQNNGV. This CDR3 spans 15 amino acids. With V trimmed by 5 bases and J by 5 bases, 9 bases remained unmatched. The CDR3 reads CASSSIGQGLDTQYF. The CDR3 region has the DNA TGTGCCAGCAGCAGTATTGGACAGGGACTAGATACGCAGTATTTT.

The chain uses TRBV7-9 and TRBJ2-5, with unresolved D. This CDR3 has 15 amino acids. V was cut by 3 bases and J by 2 bases, with 13 bases left in between. CDR1 is SEHNR, CDR2 FQNEAQ, per germline (reference sequence). CDR3 amino acids: CASSLTTSRQETQYF. The CDR3 nucleotides are TGTGCCAGCAGCTTGACGACAAGCCGACAAGAGACCCAGTACTTC.

V and J are TRBV7-9 and TRBJ1-3; the D is unclear. The CDR3 is 14 residues long. Per the germline V gene, CDR1 is SEHNR and CDR2 is FQNEAQ (reference sequence). Trimming pared 1 base from V and 4 bases from J, leaving 8 bases between. DNA for the CDR3: TGTGCCAGCAGCTTAGATTCTATCGGAAACACCATATATTTT. Translation: CASSLDSIGNTIYF.

This clone has just a few counts. The chain combines TRBV27 with TRBJ1-1; D may be TRBD1 (6 bases). The germline CDR1 and CDR2 sequences are MNHEY and SMNVEV (reference sequence). V was cut by 6 bases and J by 4 bases, with 18 bases left in between. This CDR3 contains 15 residues. CDR3 nucleotide sequence: TGTGCCAGCAGCTTGGGGGCTTACGGTTCCACTGAAGCTTTCTTT. Its translation is CASSLGAYGSTEAFF.

The rearrangement uses TRBV19 and TRBJ1-5; TRBD1 matches at 9 bases. V was clipped by 10 bases and J by 2 bases; unmatched bases: 9. The CDR3 is 15 amino acids. Germline loops: CDR1 LNHDA, CDR2 SQIVND (reference sequence). CDR3 amino acids: CATMIQGAGNQPQHF. In DNA, the CDR3 is TGTGCCACTATGATACAGGGGGCTGGCAATCAGCCCCAGCATTTT.

The rearrangement uses TRBV9 and TRBJ1-3, with D perhaps matching TRBD1 (5 bases). This CDR3 region has 15 residues. The V end was cut by 0 bases, the J end by 2 bases, with 9 bases between. The V gene's germline CDR1 is SGDLS and CDR2 YYNGEE. CDR3 sequence reads: CASSVEGVTGNTIYF. DNA for the CDR3: TGTGCCAGCAGCGTAGAAGGGGTCACTGGAAACACCATATATTTT.

V and J are TRBV15 and TRBJ1-3; D gene unclear. With 0 bases removed from V and 0 bases from J, the gap between germline ends came to 3 bases. The CDR3 covers 14 residues. CDR1 is LNHNV, CDR2 YYDKDF, per germline (reference sequence). CDR3 DNA: TGTGCCACCAGCAGAGAGAGCTCTGGAAACACCATATATTTT. It translates to CATSRESSGNTIYF.

This clone was seen only once. The rearrangement uses TRBV29-1 and TRBJ1-1; TRBD1 is a possible D gene (5 bases). This CDR3 is built from 12 residues. CDR1 is SQVTM, CDR2 ANQGSEA, per germline. V dropped 2 bases and J dropped 6 bases, with 10 bases sitting between them. Written as DNA, the CDR3 is TGCAGCGTTGAAAAGGGGATGGCTGAAGCTTTCTTT. Amino acid sequence: CSVEKGMAEAFF. The variable domain in full, completed from reference TRBV29-1 and TRBJ1-1, reads SAVISQKPSRDICQRGTSLTIQCQVDSQVTMMFWYRQQPGQSLTLIATANQGSEATYESGFVIDKFPISRPNLTFSTLTVSNMSPEDSSIYLCSVEKGMAEAFFGQGTRLTVV.

The chain combines TRBV9 with TRBJ2-1, with a weak D call TRBD2 (6 bases). Germline V gene lookup returns CDR1 SGDLS and CDR2 YYNGEE. The V gene lost 3 bases and the J gene lost 4 bases, with 14 bases spanning the gap. The CDR3 consists of 15 residues. This CDR3 reads CASSGPGGLYNEQFF. Here the CDR3 DNA reads TGTGCCAGCAGCGGACCCGGGGGACTTTACAATGAGCAGTTCTTC.

The chain recombines TRBV7-3 with TRBJ2-2; D unresolved. The CDR3 covers 15 residues. The germline gives CDR1 SGHTA, CDR2 FQGTGA. V lost 2 bases and J lost 6, with 13 bases in between. The CDR3 spells CASSLGAMSPGELFF. For the CDR3, the DNA is TGTGCCAGCAGCTTAGGAGCGATGTCCCCCGGGGAGCTGTTTTTT.

The rearrangement uses TRBV5-4 and TRBJ2-7, with a weak D call TRBD2 (6 bases). Trimming cost V 6 bases and J 5 bases, with 27 bases left between them. The CDR3 totals 17 residues. Looked up from germline, CDR1 is SGHNT and CDR2 is YYREEE (reference sequence). The CDR3 protein is CASTNGGGAPGRNEQYF. The CDR3 DNA reads as TGTGCCAGCACTAATGGTGGCGGGGCACCAGGCCGAAACGAGCAGTACTTC.

There are many counts of this clone. The rearrangement uses TRBV29-1 and TRBJ2-1, with TRBD2 matching over 7 bases. The CDR3 runs 12 residues. V trimming: 3 bases; J trimming: 7 bases; junction bases outside the gene matches: 3. From germline, CDR1 is SQVTM and CDR2 ANQGSEA. Here the CDR3 reads CSVEEGGNEQFF. The CDR3 coding sequence is TGCAGCGTTGAGGAGGGAGGGAATGAGCAGTTCTTC.

The chain employs TRBV2 and TRBJ2-7; TRBD1 matches at 8 bases. The CDR3 has 20 amino acids. The germline V gene has CDR1 SNHLY and CDR2 FYNNEI. The V and J ends lost 4 bases and 4 bases, in that order; junction bases with no gene match: 24. Here the CDR3 DNA reads TGTGCCAGCAGTGGGATTACAGACAGGGGAGCCCAAACCCCAGGATACGAGCAGTACTTC. This translates into CASSGITDRGAQTPGYEQYF. The variable domain in full, with the rest retrieved from reference TRBV2 and TRBJ2-7, is EPEVTQTPSHQVTQMGQEVILRCVPISNHLYFYWYRQILGQKVEFLVSFYNNEISEKSEIFDDQFSVERPDGSNFTLKIRSTKLEDSAMYFCASSGITDRGAQTPGYEQYFGPGTRLTVT.

The CDR3 sequence is CASGLAQSPLHF. CDR3 bases: TGTGCTAGTGGTCTAGCCCAGTCGCCCCTCCACTTT. J is TRBJ1-6 and V is TRBV12-5; D unresolved. Trimming cost V 5 bases and J 13 bases, with 12 bases left between them. This CDR3 comprises 12 residues. The germline V gene has CDR1 LGHNT and CDR2 FRNRAP.

The chain recombines TRBV7-2 with TRBJ2-1, with a tentative D call TRBD1 (5 bases). Germline assignment: CDR1 SGHTA and CDR2 FQGNSA. This CDR3 spans 15 amino acids. Between the trimmed V and J ends, which lost 2 bases and 2 bases, there was a span of 10 bases. In DNA, the CDR3 is TGTGCCAGCAGCTTATCCGTGGGGCCCTACAATGAGCAGTTCTTC. It codes for CASSLSVGPYNEQFF.

This clone was recorded a few times. V gene TRBV12-5 combines with J gene TRBJ2-2; TRBD1 agrees at 7 bases. The CDR3 is made up of 15 amino acids. The V gene end was trimmed by 6 bases and the J gene end by 4 bases; junction bases not matched to a gene: 8. CDR1 and CDR2 (germline): LGHNT, FRNRAP. The CDR3 loop reads CASGSTGEVTGELFF. In nucleotides, the CDR3 is TGTGCTAGTGGATCAACAGGGGAAGTCACCGGGGAGCTGTTTTTT.

This clone was recorded once. The rearrangement links TRBV25-1 to TRBJ2-7; 13 bases are a match to TRBD2. The germline gives CDR1 MGHDK, CDR2 SYGVNS. V was pared by 4 bases and J by 0 bases, with 0 bases of the junction left unmatched. The CDR3 extends over 15 amino acids. This CDR3 reads CASSGTSGSSYEQYF. The CDR3 DNA reads TGTGCCAGCAGTGGGACTAGCGGGAGCTCCTACGAGCAGTACTTC.

The chain combines TRBV4-1 with TRBJ1-5, with TRBD1 as a possible D gene (5 bases). This CDR3 region has 15 residues. Trimming removed 4 bases from V and 7 bases from J, with 17 bases in between. Germline CDR1 and CDR2: MGHRA and YSYEKL. DNA for the CDR3: TGCGCCAGCAGCCGAGGTAGGGGTTCCACCCAGCCCCAGCATTTT. This gives the protein CASSRGRGSTQPQHF.

This chain joins TRBV29-1 and TRBJ1-1; 11 bases line up with TRBD1. The junction had 7 bases not matched to a gene; V was cut back by 6 bases and J by 4 bases. The CDR3 has 14 amino acids. Looked up from germline, CDR1 is SQVTM and CDR2 is ANQGSEA. CDR3 region: CSVHGQGAGTEAFF. The CDR3, as DNA: TGCAGCGTCCATGGACAGGGGGCTGGCACTGAAGCTTTCTTT.

This chain joins TRBV18 and TRBJ2-7; 7 bases are a match to TRBD2. The germline V gene has CDR1 KGHSH and CDR2 LQKENI. The CDR3 extends over 13 amino acids. Trimming removed 1 base from V and 5 bases from J; junction bases left unmatched: 2. The chain's CDR3 is CASSPRGGDEQYF. The DNA of the CDR3 is TGTGCCAGCTCACCACGTGGGGGGGACGAGCAGTACTTC. Supplemented by reference TRBV18 and TRBJ2-7, the full variable domain reads NAGVMQNPRHLVRRRGQEARLRCSPMKGHSHVYWYRQLPEEGLKFMVYLQKENIIDESGMPKERFSAEFPKEGPSILRIQQVVRGDSAAYFCASSPRGGDEQYFGPGTRLTVT.

The chain has TRBV4-2 and TRBJ1-2; D is unresolved. V was shortened by 1 base and J by 1 base, with 10 bases between the two germline ends. The CDR3 spans 15 residues. Germline CDR1 is LGHNA and CDR2 is YNFKEQ. CDR3 residues: CASSQGGNGNYGYTF. The CDR3 region has the DNA TGTGCCAGCAGCCAAGGAGGGAACGGTAACTATGGCTACACCTTC.